These 24 T cell receptor beta chains share one sample of origin, sequenced in a study of T-cell memory formation after mild COVID-19. MiXCR, run by TCRdb on the 5' RACE reads, gives a single entry per CDR3 protein. Here the sample spans about 350,000 distinct CDR3 sequences, under 30% being singletons. Sequenced input: PBMCs or a T cell subset sorted from them (not recorded which). The receptors were sampled from an adult woman who had mild COVID-19 (a few samples of this study predate the infection). Cell type and time point are not known.

The table lists this clonotype with a few counts. V usage is TRBV18 and J usage is TRBJ2-3; D is possibly TRBD1 (5 bases). The V end lost 2 bases, the J end lost 1 base, and 10 bases lay between the germline ends. Germline CDR1 is KGHSH and CDR2 is LQKENI. CDR3 length: 15 amino acids. In nucleotides, the CDR3 is TGTGCCAGCTCACCAAGGGGTATGGGCACAGATACGCAGTATTTT. Its protein is CASSPRGMGTDTQYF.

This clonotype was seen a handful of times. J is TRBJ2-7 and V is TRBV29-1, with TRBD2 matching over 8 bases. Germline CDR1 and CDR2: SQVTM and ANQGSEA. This CDR3 spans 13 amino acids. After removal of 5 bases from V and 0 bases from J, the junction contained 3 bases not matched to a gene. This chain's CDR3 is CSVRSGTSYEQYF. CDR3 DNA sequence: TGCAGCGTTCGTAGCGGGACCTCCTACGAGCAGTACTTC.

This clonotype has a handful of counts. This chain links TRBV29-1 with TRBJ1-1; D call uncertain. CDR1 and CDR2 (germline): SQVTM, ANQGSEA. The V end was cut by 3 bases, the J end by 1 base, with 9 bases between. The CDR3 has 13 residues. This chain's CDR3 is CSVDNNKNTEAFF. CDR3 sequence (DNA): TGCAGCGTTGACAACAACAAGAACACTGAAGCTTTCTTT.

This clonotype was detected only a few times. The rearrangement joins TRBV5-6 to TRBJ2-1, with D unresolved. The germline gives CDR1 SGHDT, CDR2 YYEEEE. Trimming took off 3 bases at V and 4 bases at J, with 11 bases between the two ends. This CDR3 has 14 residues. CDR3 in amino acids: CASSSFKGYNEQFF. The DNA of the CDR3 is TGTGCCAGCAGCTCCTTCAAGGGATACAATGAGCAGTTCTTC.

The sample holds a few counts of this clonotype. The chain uses TRBV11-2 and TRBJ2-7; D is unresolved. Germline V lookup: CDR1 SGHAT, CDR2 FQNNGV. The CDR3 spans 12 residues. V lost 0 bases and J 3 bases, leaving 3 bases between the germline ends. The CDR3 spells CASSLEVYEQYF. The CDR3 coding sequence is TGTGCCAGCAGCTTAGAGGTCTACGAGCAGTACTTC.

About this clonotype: This could be a read error, since a much larger clone is one nucleotide away. The chain carries TRBV3-1 and TRBJ1-1; D ambiguous. From germline, CDR1 is LGHDT and CDR2 YNNKEL (reference sequence). There are 12 residues in the CDR3. V lost 1 base, J lost 1 base, and 1 base lay in between. CDR3 sequence (DNA): TGTGCCAGCAGCCAAGGGAACACTGAAGCTTTCTTT. This sequence encodes CASSQGNTEAFF.

The table lists this clonotype with a few counts. V gene TRBV9 combines with J gene TRBJ2-5; the D is unclear. The CDR3 extends over 14 amino acids. V shed 4 bases and J shed 4 bases, with 14 bases lying between them. Per the germline V gene, CDR1 is SGDLS and CDR2 is YYNGEE. In DNA form, the CDR3 reads TGTGCCAGCAGCCCACGGAATTGGGGAGAGACCCAGTACTTC. Amino acids: CASSPRNWGETQYF.

There are a few counts of this clonotype. This chain joins TRBV7-3 and TRBJ2-2, with TRBD1 as a possible D gene (6 bases). The germline V gene has CDR1 SGHTA and CDR2 FQGTGA. The CDR3 has 13 residues. Trimming shortened V by 5 bases and J by 6 bases, and 10 bases separated the two germline ends. CDR3 nucleotide sequence: TGTGCCAGCAGCGAGGGGGTTGCCGGGGAGCTGTTTTTT. Translating gives CASSEGVAGELFF.

The chain employs TRBV7-8 and TRBJ1-6; D is ambiguous. The V end was cut by 5 bases, the J end by 12 bases, with 17 bases between. The germline CDR1 and CDR2 sequences are SGHVS and FQNEAQ. This CDR3 has 14 residues. The CDR3 is CASSPRGRTLPLHF. CDR3 bases: TGTGCCAGCAGCCCCCGTGGGCGGACCCTACCCCTCCACTTT.

Only a few counts were recorded for this clonotype. V usage is TRBV20-1 and J usage is TRBJ1-2, with a tentative D call TRBD1 (6 bases). Trimming took off 3 bases at V and 8 bases at J, with 19 bases between the two ends. Germline CDR1 reads DFQATT; CDR2 reads SNEGSKA (reference sequence). The CDR3 totals 14 residues. The CDR3 loop is CSASLEGGGHGYTF. CDR3 DNA: TGCAGTGCTAGTCTGGAAGGGGGAGGGCACGGCTACACCTTC.

The chain is built from TRBV6-6 and TRBJ2-7; 8 bases match TRBD1. Germline trimming cut 2 bases from V and 5 bases from J; bases unmatched to any gene: 5. This CDR3 spans 14 amino acids. CDR1 and CDR2 from the germline V gene are MNHNY and SVGAGI (reference sequence). The DNA for the CDR3 is TGTGCCAGCAGTTACACGTGGACAGGGAACGAGCAGTACTTC. Protein product: CASSYTWTGNEQYF.

This clonotype was detected only a few times. The chain recombines TRBV20-1 with TRBJ2-5; 8 bases line up with TRBD2. V gave up 1 base and J gave up 5 bases; unmatched junction bases: 6. This CDR3 has 14 residues. CDR1 and CDR2 (germline): DFQATT, SNEGSKA (reference sequence). DNA for the CDR3: TGCAGTGCTAGAGGCGGACTAGCATGGGAGACCCAGTACTTC. It translates to CSARGGLAWETQYF.

This clonotype was seen more than once but under ten times. The genes are TRBV20-1 and TRBJ2-7; 13 nucleotides agree with TRBD2. The germline CDR1 and CDR2 sequences are DFQATT and SNEGSKA (reference sequence). V gave up 0 bases and J gave up 2 bases; unmatched junction bases: 7. CDR3 length: 17 residues. For the CDR3, the DNA is TGCAGTGCTAGAGATCAGGCAGGACTAGCGGGAGCCTACGAGCAGTACTTC. Protein sequence: CSARDQAGLAGAYEQYF.

J is TRBJ2-1 and V is TRBV7-2; 8 positions agree with TRBD2. This CDR3 is 16 amino acids long. The germline gives CDR1 SGHTA, CDR2 FQGNSA. J gave up 3 bases and V 5 bases, and 9 bases lay outside the gene matches. The CDR3, as DNA: TGTGCCAGCAGCCAAAATAGCGGGATTAGCTACAATGAGCAGTTCTTC. Translating it yields CASSQNSGISYNEQFF.

The sample holds many counts of this clonotype. This chain connects TRBV5-1 to TRBJ2-7, with 10 bases identical to TRBD1. The V gene's germline CDR1 is SGHRS and CDR2 YFSETQ. Trimming at V came to 4 bases and at J to 5 bases, leaving 3 bases not matched to a gene. The CDR3 covers 13 residues. The CDR3 reads CASSRDRGHEQYF. The DNA for the CDR3 is TGCGCCAGCAGCAGGGACAGGGGCCACGAGCAGTACTTC.

This clonotype was picked up a small number of times. J is TRBJ2-3 and V is TRBV5-5; 12 nucleotides align to TRBD2. Germline V gene lookup returns CDR1 SGHKS and CDR2 YYEKEE (reference sequence). The CDR3 contains 16 residues. Trimming took 6 bases from V and 3 from J; bases not matched to a gene: 8. This CDR3 reads CASNLEGLAGTDTQYF. CDR3 bases: TGTGCCAGCAACCTCGAGGGACTAGCGGGTACAGATACGCAGTATTTT. Supplemented by reference TRBV5-5 and TRBJ2-3, the full variable domain reads DAGVTQSPTHLIKTRGQQVTLRCSPISGHKSVSWYQQVLGQGPQFIFQYYEKEERGRGNFPDRFSARQFPNYSSELNVNALLLGDSALYLCASNLEGLAGTDTQYFGPGTRLTVL.

The table lists this clonotype with a few counts. The rearrangement uses TRBV6-5 and TRBJ1-2; maybe TRBD1 (5 bases). This CDR3 comprises 13 residues. Germline loops: CDR1 MNHEY, CDR2 SVGAGI. Deletions cut 3 bases from V and 6 bases from J, with 11 bases between. The DNA of the CDR3 is TGTGCCAGCAGTTATTGGCAGGGTAATGGCTACACCTTC. Amino acids: CASSYWQGNGYTF.

V usage is TRBV20-1 and J usage is TRBJ2-7; 8 bases are a match to TRBD1. The CDR3 has 15 residues. Per germline, CDR1 DFQATT and CDR2 SNEGSKA (reference sequence). V gave up 2 bases and J gave up 3 bases; unmatched junction bases: 9. In DNA form, the CDR3 reads TGCAGTGCTAGATCCCTCGGACAGGGTCACTACGAGCAGTACTTC. It codes for CSARSLGQGHYEQYF.

The V and J genes are TRBV6-2 or TRBV6-3 and TRBJ2-1; 7 positions match TRBD2. Trimming removed 4 bases from V and 9 bases from J; junction bases left unmatched: 9. CDR1 is MNHEY, CDR2 SVGEGT, per germline. The length of the CDR3 is 14 residues. CDR3 sequence: CASSLTGLVVEQFF. The DNA of the CDR3 is TGTGCCAGCAGTTTAACCGGACTAGTAGTTGAGCAGTTCTTC.

The chain combines TRBV12-3 or TRBV12-4 with TRBJ2-5; D unclear. The CDR3 is made up of 12 amino acids. Trimming stripped 4 bases from V and 5 bases from J, with 8 bases between. DNA of the CDR3: TGTGCCAGCAGTTGGAACGGTGAGACCCAGTACTTC. Translating gives CASSWNGETQYF.

This clonotype has just one count. The chain joins TRBV12-3 or TRBV12-4 to TRBJ1-2; D call uncertain. The CDR3 contains 14 residues. The germline V and J ends were trimmed by 7 bases and 2 bases, with 14 bases remaining between them. CDR3 nucleotide sequence: TGTGCCAGCACCCCGTCGGCTGACAACTATGGCTACACCTTC. It is translated as CASTPSADNYGYTF.

This clonotype appeared many times. The chain joins TRBV12-3 or TRBV12-4 to TRBJ2-4; D is ambiguous. The CDR3 length is 13 residues. The ends were cut back, 3 bases at V and 8 bases at J, with 11 bases in the middle. The CDR3: CASSLVRSDIQYF. The CDR3 DNA reads as TGTGCCAGCAGTTTGGTCCGATCGGACATTCAGTACTTC.

The CDR3 DNA reads as TGTGCCAGCAGTTCCCGGAGCAGGAAGGACACTGAAGCTTTCTTT. This encodes CASSSRSRKDTEAFF. This chain joins TRBV6-5 and TRBJ1-1, with D unresolved. The ends were cut back, 4 bases at V and 3 bases at J, with 15 bases in the middle. CDR1 is MNHEY, CDR2 SVGAGI, per germline. The CDR3 length is 15 residues.

This clonotype has a handful of counts. The chain carries TRBV20-1 and TRBJ2-5; D may correspond to TRBD1 or TRBD2 (7 bases each). The V and J ends lost 4 bases and 4 bases respectively, with 10 bases between them. CDR1 is DFQATT, CDR2 SNEGSKA, per germline (reference sequence). This CDR3 is built from 12 residues. The CDR3 protein is CSATRGGETQYF. The CDR3 DNA sequence: TGCAGTGCTACCAGGGGGGGAGAGACCCAGTACTTC.